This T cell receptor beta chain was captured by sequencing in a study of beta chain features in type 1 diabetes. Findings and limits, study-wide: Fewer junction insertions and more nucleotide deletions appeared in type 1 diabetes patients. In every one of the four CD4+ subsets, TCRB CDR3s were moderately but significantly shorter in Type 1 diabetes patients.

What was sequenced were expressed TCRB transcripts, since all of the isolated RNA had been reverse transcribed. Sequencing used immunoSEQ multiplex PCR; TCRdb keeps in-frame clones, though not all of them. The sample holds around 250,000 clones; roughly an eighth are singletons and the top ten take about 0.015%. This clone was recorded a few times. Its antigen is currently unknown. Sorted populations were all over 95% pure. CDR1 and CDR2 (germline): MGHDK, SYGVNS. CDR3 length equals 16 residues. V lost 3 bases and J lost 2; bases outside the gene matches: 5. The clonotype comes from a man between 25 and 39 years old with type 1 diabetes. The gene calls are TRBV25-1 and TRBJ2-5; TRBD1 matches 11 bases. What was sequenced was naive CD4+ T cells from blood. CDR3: CASSDPGTGGQETQYF. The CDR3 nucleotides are TGTGCCAGCAGTGATCCCGGGACAGGGGGTCAAGAGACCCAGTACTTC.